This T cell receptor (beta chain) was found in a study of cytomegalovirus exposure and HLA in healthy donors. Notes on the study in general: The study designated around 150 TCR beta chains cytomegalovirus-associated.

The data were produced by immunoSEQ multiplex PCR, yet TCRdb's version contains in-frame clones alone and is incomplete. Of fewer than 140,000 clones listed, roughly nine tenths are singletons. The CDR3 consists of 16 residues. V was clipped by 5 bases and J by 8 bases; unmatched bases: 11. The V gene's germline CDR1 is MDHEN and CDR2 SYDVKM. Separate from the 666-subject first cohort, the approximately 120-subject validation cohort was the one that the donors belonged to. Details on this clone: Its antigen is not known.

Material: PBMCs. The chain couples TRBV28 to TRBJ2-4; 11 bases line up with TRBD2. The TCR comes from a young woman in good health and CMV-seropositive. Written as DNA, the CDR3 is TGTGCCAGCAGTAGGTCTAGCGGGGGGCCCAGACACATTCAGTACTTC. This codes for CASSRSSGGPRHIQYF. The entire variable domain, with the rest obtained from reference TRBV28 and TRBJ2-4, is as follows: DVKVTQSSRYLVKRTGEKVFLECVQDMDHENMFWYRQDPGLGLRLIYFSYDVKMKEKGDIPEGYSVSREKKERFSLILESASTNQTSMYLCASSRSSGGPRHIQYFGAGTRLSVL.